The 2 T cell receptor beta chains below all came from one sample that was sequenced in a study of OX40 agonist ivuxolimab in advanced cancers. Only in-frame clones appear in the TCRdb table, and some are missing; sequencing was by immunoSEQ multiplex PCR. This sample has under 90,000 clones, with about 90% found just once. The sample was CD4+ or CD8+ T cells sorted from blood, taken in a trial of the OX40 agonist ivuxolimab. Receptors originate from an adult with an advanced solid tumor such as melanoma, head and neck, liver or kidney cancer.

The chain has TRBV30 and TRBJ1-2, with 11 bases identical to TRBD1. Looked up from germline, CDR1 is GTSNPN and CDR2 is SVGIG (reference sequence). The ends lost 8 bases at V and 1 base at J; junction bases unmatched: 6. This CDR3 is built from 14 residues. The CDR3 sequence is CARWDRGYNYGYTF. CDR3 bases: TGTGCCCGGTGGGACAGGGGGTATAACTATGGCTACACCTTC.

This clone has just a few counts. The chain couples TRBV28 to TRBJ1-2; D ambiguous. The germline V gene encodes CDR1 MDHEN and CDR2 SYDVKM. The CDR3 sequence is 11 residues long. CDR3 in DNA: TGTGCAGCACGGACGTCTTATGGCTACACCTTC. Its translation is CAARTSYGYTF.